In its sample, the clone carrying this T cell receptor (beta chain) is medium-sized (0.01 to 0.1%). This CDR3 has 16 amino acids. Germline assignment: CDR1 DFQATT and CDR2 SNEGSKA (reference sequence). The V end was cut by 0 bases, the J end by 4 bases, with 16 bases between. The data belong to a study of neurological immune-mediated disorders. TCRdb processed the 5' RACE reads anew with MiXCR; each CDR3 protein has one entry. The sample contains roughly 56,000 distinct CDR3 sequences, 9.5% to 12% of which appear only once. Among the participants, healthy controls were blood bank volunteers in Maryland, USA.

This receptor was identified in a man aged 55 to 69 in good health. The sequenced sample was PBMCs. The gene calls are TRBV20-1 and TRBJ1-5; unclear D gene. DNA of the CDR3: TGCAGTGCTAGAGACCCCTCGGGGAGGGTAAATCAGCCCCAGCATTTT. Amino acid sequence: CSARDPSGRVNQPQHF.